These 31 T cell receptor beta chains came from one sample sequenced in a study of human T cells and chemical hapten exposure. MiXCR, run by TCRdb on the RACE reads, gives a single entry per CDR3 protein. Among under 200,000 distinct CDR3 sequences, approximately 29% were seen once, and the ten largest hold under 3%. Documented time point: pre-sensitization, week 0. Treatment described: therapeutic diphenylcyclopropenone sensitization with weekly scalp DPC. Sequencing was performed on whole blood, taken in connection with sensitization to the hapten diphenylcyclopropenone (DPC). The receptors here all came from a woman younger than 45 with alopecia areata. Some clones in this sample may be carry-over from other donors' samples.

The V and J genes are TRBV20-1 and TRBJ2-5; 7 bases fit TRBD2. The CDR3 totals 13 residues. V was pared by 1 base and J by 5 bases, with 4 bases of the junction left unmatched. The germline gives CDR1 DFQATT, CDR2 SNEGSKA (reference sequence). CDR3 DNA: TGCAGTGCTAGAGTCGGGGGGAGGGAGACCCAGTACTTC. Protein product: CSARVGGRETQYF.

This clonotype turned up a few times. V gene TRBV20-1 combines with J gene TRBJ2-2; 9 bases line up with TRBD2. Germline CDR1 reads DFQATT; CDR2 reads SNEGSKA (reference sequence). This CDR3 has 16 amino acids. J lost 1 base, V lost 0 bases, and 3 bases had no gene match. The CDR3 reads CSARDPTSGNTGELFF. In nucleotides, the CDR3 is TGCAGTGCTAGAGATCCGACTAGCGGGAACACCGGGGAGCTGTTTTTT.

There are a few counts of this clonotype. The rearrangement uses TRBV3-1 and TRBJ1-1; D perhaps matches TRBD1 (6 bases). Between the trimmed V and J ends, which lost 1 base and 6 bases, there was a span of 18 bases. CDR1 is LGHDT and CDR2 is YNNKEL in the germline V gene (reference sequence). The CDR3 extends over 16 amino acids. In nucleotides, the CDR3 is TGTGCCAGCAGCCAAGTGGGGGTCGGGGGGGCGGCTGAAGCTTTCTTT. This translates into CASSQVGVGGAAEAFF.

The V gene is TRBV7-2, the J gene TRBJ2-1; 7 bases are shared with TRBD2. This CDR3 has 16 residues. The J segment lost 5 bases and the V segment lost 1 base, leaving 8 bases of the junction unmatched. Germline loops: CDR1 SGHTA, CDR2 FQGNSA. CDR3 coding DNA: TGTGCCAGCAGCTTAGTTGCCGGGGGGACCCACAATGAGCAGTTCTTC. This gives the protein CASSLVAGGTHNEQFF.

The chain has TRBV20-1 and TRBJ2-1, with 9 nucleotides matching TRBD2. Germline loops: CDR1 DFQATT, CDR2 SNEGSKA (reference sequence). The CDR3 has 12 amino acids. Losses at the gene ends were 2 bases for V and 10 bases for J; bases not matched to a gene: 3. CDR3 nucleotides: TGCAGTGCTAGAAGGACTAGCGTGGAGCAGTTCTTC. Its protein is CSARRTSVEQFF.

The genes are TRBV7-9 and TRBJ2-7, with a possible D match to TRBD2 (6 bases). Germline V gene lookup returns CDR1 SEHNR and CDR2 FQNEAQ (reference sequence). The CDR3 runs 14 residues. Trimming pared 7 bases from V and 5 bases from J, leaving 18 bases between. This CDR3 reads CASNPGGEWNEQYF. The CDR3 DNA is TGTGCCAGCAACCCCGGCGGGGAATGGAACGAGCAGTACTTC.

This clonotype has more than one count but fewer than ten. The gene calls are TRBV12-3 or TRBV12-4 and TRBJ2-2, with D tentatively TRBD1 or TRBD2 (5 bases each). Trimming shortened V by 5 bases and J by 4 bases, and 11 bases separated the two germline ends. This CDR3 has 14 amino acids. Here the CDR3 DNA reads TGTGCCAGCAGTCCCGGGACGGGCACCGGGGAGCTGTTTTTT. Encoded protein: CASSPGTGTGELFF.

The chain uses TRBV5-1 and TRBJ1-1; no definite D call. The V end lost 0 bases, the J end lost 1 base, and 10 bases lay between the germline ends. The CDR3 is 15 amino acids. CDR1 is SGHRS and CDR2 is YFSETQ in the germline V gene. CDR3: CASSLELVGNTEAFF. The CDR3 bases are TGCGCCAGCAGCTTGGAGCTGGTGGGGAACACTGAAGCTTTCTTT.

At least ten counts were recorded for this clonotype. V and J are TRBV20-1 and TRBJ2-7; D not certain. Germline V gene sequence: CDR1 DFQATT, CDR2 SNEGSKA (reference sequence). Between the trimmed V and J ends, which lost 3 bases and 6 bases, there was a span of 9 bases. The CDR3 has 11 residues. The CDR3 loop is CSASLGSEQYF. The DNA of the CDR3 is TGCAGTGCTAGTTTGGGTAGCGAGCAGTACTTC.

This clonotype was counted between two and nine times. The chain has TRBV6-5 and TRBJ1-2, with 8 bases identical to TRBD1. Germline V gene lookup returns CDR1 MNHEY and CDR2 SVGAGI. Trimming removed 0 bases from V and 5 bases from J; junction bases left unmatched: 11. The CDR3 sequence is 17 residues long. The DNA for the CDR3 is TGTGCCAGCAGTTACTCGAAGGTGGCAGGGGGCTGGTATGGCTACACCTTC. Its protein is CASSYSKVAGGWYGYTF.

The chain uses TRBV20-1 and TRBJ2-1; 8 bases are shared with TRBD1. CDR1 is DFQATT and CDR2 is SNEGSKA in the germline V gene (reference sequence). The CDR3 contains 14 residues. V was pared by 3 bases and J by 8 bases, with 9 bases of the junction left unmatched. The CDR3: CSASAGGPTDEQFF. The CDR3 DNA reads TGCAGTGCTAGCGCAGGGGGCCCCACGGATGAGCAGTTCTTC.

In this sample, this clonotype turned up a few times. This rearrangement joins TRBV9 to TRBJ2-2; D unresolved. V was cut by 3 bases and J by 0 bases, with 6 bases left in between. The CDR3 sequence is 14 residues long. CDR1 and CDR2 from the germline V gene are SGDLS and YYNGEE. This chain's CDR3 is CASSAQANTGELFF. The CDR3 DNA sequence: TGTGCCAGCAGCGCCCAGGCGAACACCGGGGAGCTGTTTTTT.

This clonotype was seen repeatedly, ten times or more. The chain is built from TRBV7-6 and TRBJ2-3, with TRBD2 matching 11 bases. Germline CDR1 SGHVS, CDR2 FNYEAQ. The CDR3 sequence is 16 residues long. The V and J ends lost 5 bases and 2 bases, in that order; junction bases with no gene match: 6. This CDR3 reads CASSPTSGGYTDTQYF. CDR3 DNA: TGTGCCAGCAGCCCCACTAGCGGGGGCTACACAGATACGCAGTATTTT.

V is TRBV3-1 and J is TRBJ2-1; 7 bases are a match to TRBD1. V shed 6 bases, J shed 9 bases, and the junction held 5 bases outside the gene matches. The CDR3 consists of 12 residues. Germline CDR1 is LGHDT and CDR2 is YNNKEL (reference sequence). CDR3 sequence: CASRATGREQFF. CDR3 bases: TGTGCCAGCAGGGCGACAGGGCGTGAGCAGTTCTTC.

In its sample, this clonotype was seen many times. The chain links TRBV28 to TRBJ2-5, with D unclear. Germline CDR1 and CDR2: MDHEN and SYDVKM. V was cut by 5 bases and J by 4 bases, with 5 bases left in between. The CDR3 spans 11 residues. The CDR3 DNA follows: TGTGCCAGCAGTGCGCGAGAGACCCAGTACTTC. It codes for CASSARETQYF. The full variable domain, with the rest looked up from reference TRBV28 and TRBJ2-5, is DVKVTQSSRYLVKRTGEKVFLECVQDMDHENMFWYRQDPGLGLRLIYFSYDVKMKEKGDIPEGYSVSREKKERFSLILESASTNQTSMYLCASSARETQYFGPGTRLLVL.

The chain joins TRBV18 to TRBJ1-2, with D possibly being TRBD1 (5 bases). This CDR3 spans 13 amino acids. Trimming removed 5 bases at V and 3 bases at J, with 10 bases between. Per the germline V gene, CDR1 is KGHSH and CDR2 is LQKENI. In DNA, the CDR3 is TGTGCCAGCTCAGCACAGGATGACTATGGCTACACCTTC. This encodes CASSAQDDYGYTF.

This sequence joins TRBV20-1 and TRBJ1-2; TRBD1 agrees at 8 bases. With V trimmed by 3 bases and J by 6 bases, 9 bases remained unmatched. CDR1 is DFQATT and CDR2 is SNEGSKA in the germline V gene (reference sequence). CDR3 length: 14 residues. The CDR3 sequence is CSARRSGTGHGYTF. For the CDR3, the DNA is TGCAGTGCTAGGAGGTCTGGGACAGGTCATGGCTACACCTTC.

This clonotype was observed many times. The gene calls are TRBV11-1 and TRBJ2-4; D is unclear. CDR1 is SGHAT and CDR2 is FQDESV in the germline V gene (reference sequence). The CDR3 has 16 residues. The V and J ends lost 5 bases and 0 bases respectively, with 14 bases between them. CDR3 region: CASSDRRTLAKNIQYF. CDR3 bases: TGTGCCAGCAGCGACCGCAGGACCCTAGCCAAAAACATTCAGTACTTC.

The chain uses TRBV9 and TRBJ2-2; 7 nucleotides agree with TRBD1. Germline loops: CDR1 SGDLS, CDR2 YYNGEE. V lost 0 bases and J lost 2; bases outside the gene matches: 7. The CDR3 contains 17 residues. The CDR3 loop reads CASSVGLQGKNTGELFF. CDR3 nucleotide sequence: TGTGCCAGCAGCGTAGGTCTACAGGGGAAAAACACCGGGGAGCTGTTTTTT.

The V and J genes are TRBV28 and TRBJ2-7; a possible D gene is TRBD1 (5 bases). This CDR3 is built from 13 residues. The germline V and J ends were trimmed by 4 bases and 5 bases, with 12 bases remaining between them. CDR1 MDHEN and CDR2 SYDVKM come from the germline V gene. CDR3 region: CASSSDSPDEQYF. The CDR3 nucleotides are TGTGCCAGCAGTTCCGACAGCCCGGACGAGCAGTACTTC.

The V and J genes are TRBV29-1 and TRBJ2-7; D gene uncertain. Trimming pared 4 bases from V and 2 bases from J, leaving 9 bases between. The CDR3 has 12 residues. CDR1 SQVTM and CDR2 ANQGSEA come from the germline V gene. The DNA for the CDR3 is TGCAGCGTTGGCAGCTCCCCCTACGAGCAGTACTTC. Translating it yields CSVGSSPYEQYF.

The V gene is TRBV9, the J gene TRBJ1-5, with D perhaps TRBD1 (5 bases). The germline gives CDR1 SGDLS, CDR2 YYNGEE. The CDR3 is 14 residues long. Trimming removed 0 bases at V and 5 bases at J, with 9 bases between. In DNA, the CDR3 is TGTGCCAGCAGCGTAGGGGGAGGGGATCAGCCCCAGCATTTT. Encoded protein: CASSVGGGDQPQHF.

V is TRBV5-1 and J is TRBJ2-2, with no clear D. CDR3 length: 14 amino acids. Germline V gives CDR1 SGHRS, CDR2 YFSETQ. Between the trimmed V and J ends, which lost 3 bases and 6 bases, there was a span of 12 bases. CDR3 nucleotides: TGCGCCAGCAGCTGGGCCAGCCCGGCCGGGGAGCTGTTTTTT. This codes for CASSWASPAGELFF.

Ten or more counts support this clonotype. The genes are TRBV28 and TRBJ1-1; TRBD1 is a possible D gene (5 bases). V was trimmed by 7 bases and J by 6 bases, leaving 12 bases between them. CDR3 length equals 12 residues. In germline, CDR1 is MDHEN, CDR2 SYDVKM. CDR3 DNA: TGTGCCAGCAAAGGTCAGGGATCTGAAGCTTTCTTT. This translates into CASKGQGSEAFF.

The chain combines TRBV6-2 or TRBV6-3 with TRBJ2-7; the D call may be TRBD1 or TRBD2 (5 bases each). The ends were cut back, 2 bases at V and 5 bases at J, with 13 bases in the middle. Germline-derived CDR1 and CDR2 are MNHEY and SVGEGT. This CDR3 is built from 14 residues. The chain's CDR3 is CASSYLTKGHEQYF. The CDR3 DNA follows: TGTGCCAGCAGTTACCTGACAAAGGGACACGAGCAGTACTTC.

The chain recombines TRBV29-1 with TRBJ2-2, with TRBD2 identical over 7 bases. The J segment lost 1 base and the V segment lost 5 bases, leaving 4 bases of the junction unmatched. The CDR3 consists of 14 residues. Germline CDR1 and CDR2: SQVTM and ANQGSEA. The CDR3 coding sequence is TGCAGCGTTCGGCCTAGCGGGAACACCGGGGAGCTGTTTTTT. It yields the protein CSVRPSGNTGELFF.

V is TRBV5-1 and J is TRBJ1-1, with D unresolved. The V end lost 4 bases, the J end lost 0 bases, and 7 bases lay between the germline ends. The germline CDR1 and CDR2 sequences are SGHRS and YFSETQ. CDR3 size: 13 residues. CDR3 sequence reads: CASSATVNTEAFF. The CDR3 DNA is TGCGCCAGCAGCGCGACGGTGAACACTGAAGCTTTCTTT.

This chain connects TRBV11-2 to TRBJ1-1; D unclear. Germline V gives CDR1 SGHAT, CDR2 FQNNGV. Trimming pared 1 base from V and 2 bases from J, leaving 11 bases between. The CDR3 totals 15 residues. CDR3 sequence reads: CASSLVGGINTEAFF. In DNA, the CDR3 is TGTGCCAGCAGCTTAGTCGGCGGGATAAACACTGAAGCTTTCTTT.

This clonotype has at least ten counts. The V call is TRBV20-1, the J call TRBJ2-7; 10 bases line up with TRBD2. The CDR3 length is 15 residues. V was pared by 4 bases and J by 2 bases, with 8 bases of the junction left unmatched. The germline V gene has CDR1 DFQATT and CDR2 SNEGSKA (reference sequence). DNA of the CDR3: TGCAGTGCTATGGGACTAGCGAACACCCCCTACGAGCAGTACTTC. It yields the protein CSAMGLANTPYEQYF.

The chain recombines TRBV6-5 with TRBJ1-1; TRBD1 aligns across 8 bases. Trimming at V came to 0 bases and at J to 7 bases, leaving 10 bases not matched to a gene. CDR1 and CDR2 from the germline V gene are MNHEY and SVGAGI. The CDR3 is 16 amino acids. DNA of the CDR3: TGTGCCAGCAGTTACTCGCCCTCAGGGGGCCGCGGTGAAGCTTTCTTT. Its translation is CASSYSPSGGRGEAFF.

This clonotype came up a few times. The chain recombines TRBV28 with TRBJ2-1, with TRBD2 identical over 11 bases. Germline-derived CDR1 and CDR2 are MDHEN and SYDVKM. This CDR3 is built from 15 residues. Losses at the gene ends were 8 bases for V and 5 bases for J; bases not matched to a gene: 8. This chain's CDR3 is CASLSGGADDNEQFF. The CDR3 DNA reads TGTGCCAGCCTTAGCGGGGGGGCCGATGACAATGAGCAGTTCTTC.